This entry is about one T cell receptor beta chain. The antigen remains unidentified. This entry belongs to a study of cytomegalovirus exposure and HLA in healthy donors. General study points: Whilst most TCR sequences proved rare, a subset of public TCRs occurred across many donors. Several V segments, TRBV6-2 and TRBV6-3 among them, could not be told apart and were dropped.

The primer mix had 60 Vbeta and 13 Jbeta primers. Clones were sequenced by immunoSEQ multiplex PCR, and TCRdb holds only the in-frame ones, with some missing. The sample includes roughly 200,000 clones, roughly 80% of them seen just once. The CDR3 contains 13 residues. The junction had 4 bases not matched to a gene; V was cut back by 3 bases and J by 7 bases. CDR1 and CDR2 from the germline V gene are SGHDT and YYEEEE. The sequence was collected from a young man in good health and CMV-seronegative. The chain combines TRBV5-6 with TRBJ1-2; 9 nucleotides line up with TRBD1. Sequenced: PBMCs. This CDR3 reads CASSSGQGIGYTF. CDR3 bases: TGTGCCAGCAGCTCCGGACAGGGGATTGGCTACACCTTC. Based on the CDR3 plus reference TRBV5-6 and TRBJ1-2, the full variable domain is DAGVTQSPTHLIKTRGQQVTLRCSPKSGHDTVSWYQQALGQGPQFIFQYYEEEERQRGNFPDRFSGHQFPNYSSELNVNALLLGDSALYLCASSSGQGIGYTFGSGTRLTVV.